This entry lists 26 T cell receptor beta chains sequenced from one sample in a study of blood T cells in healthy people across ages. A J-beta primer mix and a sample-barcoded 5' primer were used in a second PCR of roughly 6 to 11 cycles. TCRdb redid the calling of the 5' RACE reads with MiXCR, one entry per CDR3 protein. The data hold some 760,000 distinct CDR3 sequences, with 20% to 25% observed a single time. This sample also appeared in a second study, on T cells of mothers and their children.

The sequencing input was blood. The receptors come from a boy under 18 in good health.

This clonotype showed up just a few times. The V and J genes are TRBV12-3 or TRBV12-4 and TRBJ1-2; a possible D gene is TRBD1 (6 bases). This CDR3 has 16 amino acids. The V end was cut by 1 base, the J end by 8 bases, with 20 bases between. CDR3 DNA sequence: TGTGCCAGCAGTTTAGAGGGGGGTTCACCTTTCGGAGGCTACACCTTC. Its translation is CASSLEGGSPFGGYTF.

This clonotype was observed a handful of times. A junction boundary mismatches the germline segment, possibly from a read error. The chain combines TRBV20-1 with TRBJ1-1; 7 nucleotides match TRBD1. CDR1 and CDR2 (germline): DFQATT, SNEGSKA (reference sequence). The CDR3 is 15 residues long. The CDR3 nucleotides read TGCAGTGCTAGACTACCGGGACAGTGGAACACTGAGGCTTTCTTT. This codes for CSARLPGQWNTEAFF.

This clonotype has only a few counts. The rearrangement links TRBV2 to TRBJ1-2; D is unclear. This CDR3 comprises 15 residues. Germline lookup yields CDR1 SNHLY and CDR2 FYNNEI. V was trimmed by 3 bases and J by 10 bases, leaving 21 bases between them. CDR3 region: CASSEVGESYVDYTF. In DNA form, the CDR3 reads TGTGCCAGCAGTGAGGTCGGAGAAAGTTACGTAGACTACACCTTC.

The gene calls are TRBV29-1 and TRBJ1-2; D remains unclear. V lost 5 bases, J lost 5 bases, and 12 bases lay in between. This CDR3 comprises 12 residues. Per germline, CDR1 SQVTM and CDR2 ANQGSEA. CDR3 region: CSVLTVAYGYTF. CDR3 sequence (DNA): TGCAGCGTTCTGACGGTCGCTTATGGCTACACCTTC.

Only a few counts were recorded for this clonotype. The gene calls are TRBV5-1 and TRBJ2-1; D not certain. The CDR3 runs to 16 residues. CDR1 SGHRS and CDR2 YFSETQ come from the germline V gene. V was trimmed by 0 bases and J by 4 bases, leaving 14 bases between them. The CDR3 DNA is TGCGCCAGCAGCTTGGAAGGTAGGCACCCTTACAATGAGCAGTTCTTC. Residues: CASSLEGRHPYNEQFF.

The V gene is TRBV7-2, the J gene TRBJ2-1; D is ambiguous. The V and J ends lost 0 bases and 6 bases respectively, with 6 bases between them. Germline V gene sequence: CDR1 SGHTA, CDR2 FQGNSA. CDR3 size: 13 residues. CDR3 DNA sequence: TGTGCCAGCAGCTTAGCGATCACCAATGAGCAGTTCTTC. Its protein is CASSLAITNEQFF.

This chain connects TRBV4-2 to TRBJ2-7; 9 bases match TRBD2. Trimming removed 0 bases from V and 0 bases from J; junction bases left unmatched: 15. Germline lookup yields CDR1 LGHNA and CDR2 YNFKEQ. This CDR3 has 20 amino acids. The CDR3, as DNA: TGTGCCAGCAGCCAAGATTCCGCCAGGGAAGCGGGGGGATCCTCCTACGAGCAGTACTTC. Protein sequence: CASSQDSAREAGGSSYEQYF.

This clonotype was counted only a few times. DNA for the CDR3: TGTGCCATCAGTGGGACCCCGGGAGGGGCAAACGAGCAGTACTTC. Amino acids: CAISGTPGGANEQYF. This chain uses TRBV10-3 with TRBJ2-7; TRBD2 agrees at 8 bases. V was pared by 4 bases and J by 5 bases, with 10 bases of the junction left unmatched. Germline CDR1 ENHRY, CDR2 SYGVKD. This CDR3 has 15 residues.

In its sample, this clonotype was seen a few times. The chain couples TRBV7-2 to TRBJ2-3; D call uncertain. Germline-derived CDR1 and CDR2 are SGHTA and FQGNSA. V was trimmed by 0 bases and J by 4 bases, leaving 11 bases between them. This CDR3 is built from 15 residues. Here the CDR3 DNA reads TGTGCCAGCAGCTTAGCGGGCGGTTTGTCAGATACGCAGTATTTT. Its protein is CASSLAGGLSDTQYF.

V gene TRBV24-1 combines with J gene TRBJ2-2, with 12 nucleotides matching TRBD2. The CDR3 is made up of 17 amino acids. In germline, CDR1 is KGHDR, CDR2 SFDVKD. With 4 bases clipped from V and 7 bases from J, the junction kept 9 bases outside the gene matches. CDR3 sequence (DNA): TGTGCCACCAGTGAACACGGACTAGCGGGAAGAGACGGGGAGCTGTTTTTT. Translation gives CATSEHGLAGRDGELFF.

The genes are TRBV27 and TRBJ2-2; weak D call: TRBD1 (5 bases). The V end was cut by 5 bases, the J end by 6 bases, with 10 bases between. Germline CDR1 is MNHEY and CDR2 is SMNVEV (reference sequence). The CDR3 is 13 residues long. Written as DNA, the CDR3 is TGTGCCAGCAGTACCACAGGTTCCGGGGAGCTGTTTTTT. Translating gives CASSTTGSGELFF.

The chain employs TRBV7-9 and TRBJ1-4; D possibly corresponds to TRBD1 (6 bases). V lost 4 bases and J lost 8, with 17 bases in between. In germline, CDR1 is SEHNR, CDR2 FQNEAQ (reference sequence). CDR3 length: 15 residues. The CDR3 sequence: CASSSARDIQEKLFF. The DNA for the CDR3 is TGTGCCAGCAGCTCCGCCCGGGACATACAAGAAAAACTGTTTTTT.

This clonotype has only a few counts. The chain joins TRBV12-5 to TRBJ2-7, with 7 positions matching TRBD1. Germline assignment: CDR1 LGHNT and CDR2 FRNRAP. CDR3 length: 13 amino acids. V lost 1 base to trimming and J lost 6 bases; unmatched junction nucleotides: 3. DNA of the CDR3: TGTGCTAGTGGTTTGGGATCAGGGGGCGAGCAGTACTTC. Protein: CASGLGSGGEQYF.

This clonotype has a handful of counts. The chain is built from TRBV6-2 or TRBV6-3 and TRBJ2-7; 13 nucleotides match TRBD2. CDR1 and CDR2 (germline): MNHEY, SVGEGT. The CDR3 totals 15 residues. V lost 7 bases to trimming and J lost 2 bases; unmatched junction nucleotides: 5. The DNA of the CDR3 is TGTGCCAGCACCAGGACTAGCGGGAGTACCTACGAGCAGTACTTC. Its translation: CASTRTSGSTYEQYF.

The chain recombines TRBV4-3 with TRBJ2-5; TRBD1 is a possible D gene (6 bases). The DNA end is a closer match to TRBJ2-1, so the J assignment may be wrong. CDR1 is LGHNA and CDR2 is YSLEER in the germline V gene. The CDR3 is 16 amino acids. DNA for the CDR3: TGCGCCAGCAGCCAAGGACTTCATAGCCAGGGGAATGAGCAGTTCTTC. This sequence encodes CASSQGLHSQGNEQFF.

This clonotype was observed once. The V gene is TRBV29-1, the J gene TRBJ2-5; perhaps TRBD1 as D (5 bases). Germline-derived CDR1 and CDR2 are SQVTM and ANQGSEA. Deletions cut 3 bases from V and 1 base from J, with 15 bases between. This CDR3 spans 15 amino acids. The CDR3 protein is CSVDWTIVSQETQYF. CDR3 coding DNA: TGCAGCGTTGACTGGACAATTGTTTCCCAAGAGACCCAGTACTTC.

The rearrangement links TRBV6-5 to TRBJ2-7; TRBD2 aligns across 7 bases. The CDR3 extends over 11 amino acids. V shed 8 bases and J 2 bases; nucleotides not matched to a gene: 0. Germline CDR1 MNHEY, CDR2 SVGAGI. The CDR3 sequence: CASGRAYEQYF. The CDR3 DNA reads as TGTGCCAGCGGGAGGGCCTACGAGCAGTACTTC.

There are many counts of this clonotype. The chain has TRBV7-9 and TRBJ2-5, with D possibly being TRBD2 (5 bases). The V end lost 6 bases, the J end lost 9 bases, and 11 bases lay between the germline ends. Per germline, CDR1 SEHNR and CDR2 FQNEAQ (reference sequence). This CDR3 comprises 11 residues. The CDR3 protein is CASRRVGAQYF. CDR3 bases: TGTGCCAGCAGACGTGTCGGGGCCCAGTACTTC.

The rearrangement links TRBV14 to TRBJ1-6; a weak D match, TRBD1 (5 bases). V was pared by 2 bases and J by 9 bases, with 17 bases between. CDR1 is SGHDN, CDR2 FVKESK, per germline. The CDR3 length is 16 residues. The CDR3 DNA reads TGTGCCAGCAGCCAAACCTCGGGGACCGTGGGTTCACCCCTCCACTTT. It is translated as CASSQTSGTVGSPLHF. Full variable domain (rest looked up from reference TRBV14 and TRBJ1-6): EAGVTQFPSHSVIEKGQTVTLRCDPISGHDNLYWYRRVMGKEIKFLLHFVKESKQDESGMPNNRFLAERTGGTYSTLKVQPAELEDSGVYFCASSQTSGTVGSPLHFGNGTRLTVT.

This clonotype was detected only once. The chain couples TRBV7-9 to TRBJ2-5; TRBD2 might be the D (5 bases). V lost 1 base, J lost 3 bases, and 18 bases lay in between. The CDR3 sequence is 17 residues long. Germline values: CDR1 SEHNR, CDR2 FQNEAQ (reference sequence). The CDR3 loop reads CASSLVPLADWKETQYF. CDR3 coding DNA: TGTGCCAGCAGCTTAGTTCCGTTGGCGGACTGGAAAGAGACCCAGTACTTC.

This clonotype was seen more than once but under ten times. V is TRBV19 and J is TRBJ2-7; D remains unclear. Trimming took off 3 bases at V and 2 bases at J, with 17 bases between the two ends. Germline values: CDR1 LNHDA, CDR2 SQIVND (reference sequence). CDR3 length: 16 residues. CDR3 loop: CASSILLDGPTYEQYF. In DNA, the CDR3 is TGTGCCAGTAGTATCCTTCTCGACGGACCGACCTACGAGCAGTACTTC.

This clonotype has just a few counts. An end of the junction differs from the germline gene, which may be a read error. The chain recombines TRBV7-8 with TRBJ1-2; D not resolved. This CDR3 is built from 13 residues. Per germline, CDR1 SGHVS and CDR2 FQNEAQ. The CDR3 reads CASSFAANYGYAF. As DNA, the CDR3 is TGTGCCAGCAGCTTTGCGGCAAACTATGGCTACGCCTTC.

This clonotype was observed a handful of times. The J gene is TRBJ1-1, the V gene TRBV12-5, with D possibly matching TRBD1 (6 bases). The CDR3 spans 14 residues. The germline CDR1 and CDR2 sequences are LGHNT and FRNRAP. V was cut by 6 bases and J by 2 bases, with 13 bases left in between. The CDR3 sequence is CASGPGTSNTEAFF. CDR3 DNA sequence: TGTGCTAGTGGCCCCGGGACATCTAACACTGAAGCTTTCTTT.

This clonotype was detected only a few times. Here the CDR3 DNA reads TGTGCCAGCAGGGTAGGGGCTAGCGGGAGTTACGAGCAGTACTTC. It codes for CASRVGASGSYEQYF. The V and J genes are TRBV28 and TRBJ2-7; 10 nucleotides match TRBD2. This CDR3 spans 15 amino acids. V lost 6 bases, J lost 4 bases, and 9 bases stayed unmatched. Germline V gene data show CDR1 as MDHEN and CDR2 as SYDVKM.

The V gene is TRBV3-1, the J gene TRBJ2-1, with 9 positions matching TRBD2. This CDR3 is built from 15 residues. Germline CDR1 LGHDT, CDR2 YNNKEL (reference sequence). The junction had 7 bases not matched to a gene; V was cut back by 7 bases and J by 3 bases. CDR3 sequence (DNA): TGTGCCAGCACTTTAGCGGGGGAGGGCTACAATGAGCAGTTCTTC. It translates to CASTLAGEGYNEQFF.

V and J are TRBV29-1 and TRBJ2-5, with TRBD2 as a possible D gene (6 bases). CDR3 length: 13 residues. V was cut by 6 bases and J by 4 bases, with 15 bases left in between. Looked up from germline, CDR1 is SQVTM and CDR2 is ANQGSEA. CDR3 sequence reads: CSVPTWDLETQYF. The CDR3 bases are TGCAGCGTACCGACCTGGGACTTAGAGACCCAGTACTTC.